This T cell receptor beta chain was retrieved from a study of T cells in tumors after PD-1 blockade. As for the study in general: A subset received ongoing vismodegib 150 mg daily alongside anti-PD-1 therapy.

The CDR3 has 13 residues. With 3 bases removed from V and 3 bases from J, the gap between germline ends came to 12 bases. Germline V gene data show CDR1 as SQVTM and CDR2 as ANQGSEA. This table comes from immunoSEQ multiplex PCR, and its TCRdb copy is limited to in-frame clones, with some not included. The sample shows roughly 50,000 clones, around 85% of them seen only once. Genomic DNA template from tumor biopsies or peripheral blood, about 600 ng to 6,500 ng input. Sequences were derived from PBMCs, sampled before anti-PD-1 treatment. The J gene is TRBJ2-7, the V gene TRBV29-1, with TRBD2 as a possible D gene (6 bases). The receptor was isolated from a human donor with basal cell carcinoma. CDR3: CSVDAQGGYEQYF. CDR3 nucleotide sequence: TGCAGCGTTGACGCTCAGGGAGGCTACGAGCAGTACTTC.